These T cell receptor beta chains were read from a single sample in a study of radiation and T cells in renal cell carcinoma. Clones were read by immunoSEQ multiplex PCR, and TCRdb kept only the in-frame ones, dropping some. The sample has about 90,000 clones, around four fifths seen once. Specimen: blood, collected from a patient whose treatment included radiotherapy and nephrectomy. The source is a man aged 50 to 59 with renal cell carcinoma. CDR3s include the opening cysteine and the closing phenylalanine or tryptophan. D genes are given only for firm matches. Where a row states a size, it is once, few, many or the class of an expanded clone; other rows omit it.

clone size	D gene	J gene	V gene	CDR3 protein	CDR3 DNA
-	-	TRBJ1-1	TRBV7-3	CASSFDGQNTEAFF	TGTGCCAGCAGCTTCGACGGACAGAACACTGAAGCTTTCTTT
once	TRBD2	TRBJ2-4	TRBV7-2	CASSLDLAGAEAKNIQYF	TGTGCCAGCAGCTTAGATCTAGCGGGAGCGGAAGCCAAAAACATTCAGTACTTC
-	TRBD2	TRBJ2-1	TRBV7-9	CASDPGAGGIYHNEQFF	TGTGCCAGCGATCCTGGGGCGGGGGGCATATACCACAATGAGCAGTTCTTC
once	-	TRBJ2-5	TRBV6-1	CASSYQETQYF	TGTGCCAGCAGTTACCAAGAGACCCAGTACTTC
-	-	TRBJ2-7	TRBV5-1	CASSLDASPLKVQYF	TGCGCCAGCAGCTTGGATGCCAGTCCCCTCAAGGTTCAGTACTTC
-	TRBD1	TRBJ2-5	TRBV6-1	CASSEMGQIQETQYF	TGTGCCAGCAGTGAAATGGGACAGATACAAGAGACCCAGTACTTC
-	-	TRBJ1-5	TRBV2	CASSETPDSNQPQHF	TGTGCCAGCAGTGAGACACCCGATAGCAATCAGCCCCAGCATTTT
-	TRBD1	TRBJ2-1	TRBV29-1	CSANRGLLTNEQFF	TGCAGCGCTAACAGGGGGCTTCTCACCAATGAGCAGTTCTTC
-	TRBD1	TRBJ1-3	TRBV28	CASRQTPGQGTGNTIYF	TGTGCCAGCAGACAAACCCCCGGACAGGGGACTGGAAACACCATATATTTT
-	-	TRBJ1-3	TRBV27	CASSLVPTARGNTIYF	TGTGCCAGCAGTTTGGTCCCTACAGCTAGAGGAAACACCATATATTTT